This TCR beta chain came from a study of T-cell reconstitution after alpha-beta-depleted transplantation in children (dated by TCRdb to the mid-2010s). Notes on the research overall: Using TCR repertoire profiling, the study followed T-cell immune reconstitution in a quantitative way in children after TCRalphabeta/CD19-depleted allogeneic hematopoietic cell transplantation.

The method behind the library was PCR. The sample was run on an Illumina HiSeq 2500. TCR libraries were prepared with molecular barcoding, using unique molecular identifiers to normalize TCRbeta repertoire quantification. The public reads were quality trimmed at Q25 with fastp and then assembled into clones with MiXCR by TCRdb, keeping productive beta chains. For every CDR3 protein sequence, its rows merge into one entry that carries the most common genes and DNA. The sample yields some 500,000 distinct CDR3 sequences; about a sixth were counted once. Around 3.3% of the sample is in the top ten clones. For this clonotype: Its specific antigen is unknown. Per-base quality was not reported, and no clone a single base away is much larger than it.

The germline V gene specifies MNHEY as CDR1 and SVGAGI as CDR2. Trimming at the junction amounts to 0 bases on V and 4 bases on J, and the germline ends lie 12 bases apart. Spanning cysteine to phenylalanine, the CDR3 consists of 16 amino acids. Of the read, only the CDR3 DNA is kept; its 48 bases are in frame from base 1. The rearrangement combines TRBV6-5 with TRBJ2-2; possibly the D gene is TRBD2, per 6 matching bases. This clonotype originated in a human donor who donated a stem cell graft to a child with acute lymphoblastic leukemia. The sequencing here drew on PBMCs from the stem cell graft donor, taken from the stem cell graft. The DNA sequence is as follows: TGTGCCAGCAGTTACTCATGGAGGGTGAGCACCGGGGAGCTGTTTTTT. Translated, this is CASSYSWRVSTGELFF.